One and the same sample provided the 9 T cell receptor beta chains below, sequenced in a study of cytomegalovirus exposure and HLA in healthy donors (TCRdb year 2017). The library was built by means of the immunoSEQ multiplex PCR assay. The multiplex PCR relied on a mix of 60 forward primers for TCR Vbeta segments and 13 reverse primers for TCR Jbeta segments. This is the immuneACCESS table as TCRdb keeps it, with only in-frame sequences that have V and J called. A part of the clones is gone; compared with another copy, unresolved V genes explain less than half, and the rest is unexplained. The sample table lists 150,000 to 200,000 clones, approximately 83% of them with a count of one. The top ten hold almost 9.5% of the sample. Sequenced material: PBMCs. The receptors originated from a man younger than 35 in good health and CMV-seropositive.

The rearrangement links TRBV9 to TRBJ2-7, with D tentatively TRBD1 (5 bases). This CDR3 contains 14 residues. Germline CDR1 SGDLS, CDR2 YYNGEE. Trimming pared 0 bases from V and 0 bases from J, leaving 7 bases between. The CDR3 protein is CASSVGQSSYEQYF. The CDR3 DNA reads TGTGCCAGCAGCGTAGGACAGTCCTCCTACGAGCAGTACTTC.

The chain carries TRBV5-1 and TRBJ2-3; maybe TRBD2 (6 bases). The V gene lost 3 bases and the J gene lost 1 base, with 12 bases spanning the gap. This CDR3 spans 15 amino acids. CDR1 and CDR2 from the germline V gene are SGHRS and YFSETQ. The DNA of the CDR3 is TGCGCCAGCAGCTGGGAGCGGGCGCGCACAGATACGCAGTATTTT. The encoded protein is CASSWERARTDTQYF. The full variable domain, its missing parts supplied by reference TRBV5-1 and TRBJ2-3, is KAGVTQTPRYLIKTRGQQVTLSCSPISGHRSVSWYQQTPGQGLQFLFEYFSETQRNKGNFPGRFSGRQFSNSRSEMNVSTLELGDSALYLCASSWERARTDTQYFGPGTRLTVL.

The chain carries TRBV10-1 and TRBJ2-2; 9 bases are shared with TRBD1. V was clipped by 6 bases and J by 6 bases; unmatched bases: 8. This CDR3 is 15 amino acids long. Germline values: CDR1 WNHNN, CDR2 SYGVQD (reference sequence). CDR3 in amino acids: CASRSGTGLAGELFF. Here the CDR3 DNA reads TGCGCCAGCAGATCCGGGACAGGGCTGGCCGGGGAGCTGTTTTTT.

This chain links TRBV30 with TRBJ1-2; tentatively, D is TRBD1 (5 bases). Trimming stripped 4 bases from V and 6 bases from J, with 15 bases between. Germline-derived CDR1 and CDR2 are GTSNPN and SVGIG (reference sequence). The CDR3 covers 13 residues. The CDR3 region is CAWNNGGVDGYTF. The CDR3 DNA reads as TGTGCCTGGAATAACGGGGGGGTGGATGGCTACACCTTC. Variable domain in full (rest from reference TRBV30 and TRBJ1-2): SQTIHQWPATLVQPVGSPLSLECTVEGTSNPNLYWYRQAAGRGLQLLFYSVGIGQISSEVPQNLSASRPQDRQFILSSKKLLLSDSGFYLCAWNNGGVDGYTFGSGTRLTVV.

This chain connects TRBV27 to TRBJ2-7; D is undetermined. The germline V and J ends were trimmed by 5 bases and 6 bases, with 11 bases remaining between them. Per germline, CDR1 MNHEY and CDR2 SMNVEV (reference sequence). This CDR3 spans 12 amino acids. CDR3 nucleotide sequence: TGTGCCAGCAGTCCACGCCCGGGCGAGCAGTACTTC. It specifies CASSPRPGEQYF.

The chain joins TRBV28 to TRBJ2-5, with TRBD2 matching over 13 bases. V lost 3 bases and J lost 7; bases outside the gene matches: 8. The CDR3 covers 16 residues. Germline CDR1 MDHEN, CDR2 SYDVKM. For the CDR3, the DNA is TGTGCCAGCAGTTTCCCGACTAGCGGGGGGCAGTCGACCCAGTACTTC. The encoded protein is CASSFPTSGGQSTQYF.

The CDR3 DNA is TGCGCCAGCAGCTTGGTGGAGGTGTTACAAGAGACCCAGTACTTC. Translating gives CASSLVEVLQETQYF. The chain has TRBV5-1 and TRBJ2-5; possible D gene TRBD2, 5 bases. Trimming stripped 0 bases from V and 2 bases from J, with 11 bases between. CDR1 and CDR2 from the germline V gene are SGHRS and YFSETQ. The CDR3 runs 15 residues.

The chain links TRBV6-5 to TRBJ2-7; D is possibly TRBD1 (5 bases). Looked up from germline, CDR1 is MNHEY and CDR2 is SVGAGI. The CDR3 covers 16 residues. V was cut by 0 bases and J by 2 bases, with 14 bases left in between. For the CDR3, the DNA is TGTGCCAGCAGTTACTCGACAGTCTACGGCACCTACGAGCAGTACTTC. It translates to CASSYSTVYGTYEQYF.

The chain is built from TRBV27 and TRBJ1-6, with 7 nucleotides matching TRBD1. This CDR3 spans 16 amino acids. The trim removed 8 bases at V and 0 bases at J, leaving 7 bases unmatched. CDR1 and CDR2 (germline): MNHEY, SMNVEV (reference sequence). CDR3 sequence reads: CASGEGAPSYNSPLHF. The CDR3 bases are TGTGCCAGCGGAGAGGGGGCCCCCTCCTATAATTCACCCCTCCACTTT.